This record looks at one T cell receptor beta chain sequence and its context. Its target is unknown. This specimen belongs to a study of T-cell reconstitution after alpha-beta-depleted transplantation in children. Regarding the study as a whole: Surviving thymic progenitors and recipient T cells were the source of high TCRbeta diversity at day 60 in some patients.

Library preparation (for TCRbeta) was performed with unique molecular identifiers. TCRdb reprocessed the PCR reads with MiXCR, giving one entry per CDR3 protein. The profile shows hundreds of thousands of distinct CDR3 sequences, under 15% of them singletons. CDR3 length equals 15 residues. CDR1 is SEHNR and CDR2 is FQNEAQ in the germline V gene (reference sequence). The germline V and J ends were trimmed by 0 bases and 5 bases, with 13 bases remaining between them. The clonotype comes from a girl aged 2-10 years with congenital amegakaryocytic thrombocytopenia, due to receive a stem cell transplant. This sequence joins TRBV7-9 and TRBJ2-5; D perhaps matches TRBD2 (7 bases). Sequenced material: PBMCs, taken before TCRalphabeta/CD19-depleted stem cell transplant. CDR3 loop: CASSLAFGGRETQYF. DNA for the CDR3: TGTGCCAGCAGCTTAGCCTTCGGGGGGCGCGAGACCCAGTACTTC.